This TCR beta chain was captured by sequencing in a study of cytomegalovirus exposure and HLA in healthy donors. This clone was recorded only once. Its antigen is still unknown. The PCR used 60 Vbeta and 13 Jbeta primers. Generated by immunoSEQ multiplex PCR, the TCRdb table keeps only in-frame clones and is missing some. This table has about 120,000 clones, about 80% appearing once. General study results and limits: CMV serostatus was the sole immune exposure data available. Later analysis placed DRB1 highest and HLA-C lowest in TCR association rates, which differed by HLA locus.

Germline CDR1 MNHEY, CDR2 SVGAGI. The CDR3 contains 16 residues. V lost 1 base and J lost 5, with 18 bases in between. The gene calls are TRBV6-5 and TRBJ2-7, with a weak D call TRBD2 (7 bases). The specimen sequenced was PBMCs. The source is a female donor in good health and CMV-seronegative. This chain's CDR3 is CASSYLVGGGSNEQYF. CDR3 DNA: TGTGCCAGCAGTTACTTGGTGGGGGGGGGCAGCAACGAGCAGTACTTC.